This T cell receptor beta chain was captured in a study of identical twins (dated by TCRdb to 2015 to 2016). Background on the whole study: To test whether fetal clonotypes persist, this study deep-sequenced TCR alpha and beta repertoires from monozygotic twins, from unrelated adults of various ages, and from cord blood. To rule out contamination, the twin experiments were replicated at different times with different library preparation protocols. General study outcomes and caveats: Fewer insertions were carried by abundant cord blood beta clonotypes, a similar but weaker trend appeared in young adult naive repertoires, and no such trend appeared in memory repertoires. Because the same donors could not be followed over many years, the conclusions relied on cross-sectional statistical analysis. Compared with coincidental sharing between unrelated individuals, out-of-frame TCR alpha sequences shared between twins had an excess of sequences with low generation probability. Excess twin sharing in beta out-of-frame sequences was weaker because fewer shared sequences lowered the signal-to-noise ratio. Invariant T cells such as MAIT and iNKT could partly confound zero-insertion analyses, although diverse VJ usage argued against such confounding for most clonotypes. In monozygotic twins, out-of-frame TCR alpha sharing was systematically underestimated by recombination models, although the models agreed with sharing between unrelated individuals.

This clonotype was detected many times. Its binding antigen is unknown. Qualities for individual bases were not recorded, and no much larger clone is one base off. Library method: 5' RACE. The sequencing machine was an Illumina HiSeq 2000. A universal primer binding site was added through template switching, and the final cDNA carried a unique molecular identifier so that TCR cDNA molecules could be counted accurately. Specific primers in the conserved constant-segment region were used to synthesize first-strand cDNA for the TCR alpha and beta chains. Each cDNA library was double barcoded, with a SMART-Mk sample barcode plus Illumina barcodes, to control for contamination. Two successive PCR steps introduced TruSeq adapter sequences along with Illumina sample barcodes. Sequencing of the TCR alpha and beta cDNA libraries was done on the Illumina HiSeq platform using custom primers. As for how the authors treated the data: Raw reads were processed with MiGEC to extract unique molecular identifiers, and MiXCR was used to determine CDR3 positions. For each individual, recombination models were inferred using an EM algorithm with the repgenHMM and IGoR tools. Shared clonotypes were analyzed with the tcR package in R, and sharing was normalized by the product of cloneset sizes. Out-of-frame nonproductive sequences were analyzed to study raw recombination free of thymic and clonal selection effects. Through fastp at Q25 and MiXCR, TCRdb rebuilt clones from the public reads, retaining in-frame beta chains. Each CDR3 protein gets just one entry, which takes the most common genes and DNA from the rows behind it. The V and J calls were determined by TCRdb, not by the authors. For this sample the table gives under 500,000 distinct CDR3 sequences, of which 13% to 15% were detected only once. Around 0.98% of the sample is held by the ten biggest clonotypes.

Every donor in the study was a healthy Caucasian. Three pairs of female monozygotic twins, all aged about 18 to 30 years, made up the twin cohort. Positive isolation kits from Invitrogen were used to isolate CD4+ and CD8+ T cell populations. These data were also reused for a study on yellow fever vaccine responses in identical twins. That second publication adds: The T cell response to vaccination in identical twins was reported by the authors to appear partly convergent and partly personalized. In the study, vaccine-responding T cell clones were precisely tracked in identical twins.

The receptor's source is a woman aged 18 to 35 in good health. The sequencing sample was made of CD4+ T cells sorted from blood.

For the CDR3, the sequence is CSATSEQFF. Read as DNA, the sequence is TGCAGCGCGACTAGTGAGCAGTTCTTC. This receptor chain uses TRBV29-1 and TRBJ2-1; the D gene is possibly TRBD2, with 6 bases matching. Between the V and J ends, shortened by 7 bases and 9 bases respectively, the junction contains 7 bases. The CDR3 has 9 amino acids, counting the end cysteine and phenylalanine. Only the CDR3 part of the read is kept: 27 bases, read in frame from the first base. CDR1 and CDR2 are read off the germline V gene as SQVTM and ANQGSEA.